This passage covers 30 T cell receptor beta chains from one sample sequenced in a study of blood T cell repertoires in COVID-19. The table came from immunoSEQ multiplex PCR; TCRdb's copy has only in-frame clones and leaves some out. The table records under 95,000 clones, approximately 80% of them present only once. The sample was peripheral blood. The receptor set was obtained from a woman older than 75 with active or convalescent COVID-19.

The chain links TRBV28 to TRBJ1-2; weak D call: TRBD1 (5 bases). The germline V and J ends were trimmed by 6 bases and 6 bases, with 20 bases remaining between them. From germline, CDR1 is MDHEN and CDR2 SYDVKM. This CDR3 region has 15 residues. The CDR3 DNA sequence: TGTGCCAGCAGCACTAACACTCAGGGTTTCAATGGCTACACCTTC. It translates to CASSTNTQGFNGYTF.

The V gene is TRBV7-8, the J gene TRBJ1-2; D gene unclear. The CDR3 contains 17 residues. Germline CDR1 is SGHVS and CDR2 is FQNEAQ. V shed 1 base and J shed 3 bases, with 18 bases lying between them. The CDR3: CASSLESRLVLDYGYTF. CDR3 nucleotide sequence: TGTGCCAGCAGCTTAGAGTCGAGATTGGTTTTAGACTATGGCTACACCTTC.

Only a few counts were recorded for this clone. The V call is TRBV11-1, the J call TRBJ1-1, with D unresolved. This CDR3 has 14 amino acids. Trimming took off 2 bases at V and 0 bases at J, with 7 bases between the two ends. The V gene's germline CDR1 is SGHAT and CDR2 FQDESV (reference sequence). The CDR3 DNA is TGTGCCAGCAGCTTACAGGTCATGAACACTGAAGCTTTCTTT. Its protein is CASSLQVMNTEAFF.

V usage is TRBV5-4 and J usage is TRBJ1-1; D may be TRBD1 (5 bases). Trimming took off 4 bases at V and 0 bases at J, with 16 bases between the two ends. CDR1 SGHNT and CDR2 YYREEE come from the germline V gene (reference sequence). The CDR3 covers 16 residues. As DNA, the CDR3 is TGTGCCAGCAGCCCGAAGGACCCAGGGTTGAACACTGAAGCTTTCTTT. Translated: CASSPKDPGLNTEAFF.

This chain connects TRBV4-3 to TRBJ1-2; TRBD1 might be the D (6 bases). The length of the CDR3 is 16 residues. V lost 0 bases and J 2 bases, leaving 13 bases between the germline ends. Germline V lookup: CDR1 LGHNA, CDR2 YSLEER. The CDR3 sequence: CASSQESGEPNYGYTF. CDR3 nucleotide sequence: TGCGCCAGCAGCCAAGAGTCAGGGGAGCCAAACTATGGCTACACCTTC.

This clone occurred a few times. The CDR3 bases are TGTGCCAGCAGCTTGAATCAGGAGACCCAGTACTTC. Encoded protein: CASSLNQETQYF. This chain joins TRBV5-6 and TRBJ2-5, with D uncertain. This CDR3 spans 12 amino acids. V gave up 1 base and J gave up 5 bases, with 6 bases separating them. Looked up from germline, CDR1 is SGHDT and CDR2 is YYEEEE.

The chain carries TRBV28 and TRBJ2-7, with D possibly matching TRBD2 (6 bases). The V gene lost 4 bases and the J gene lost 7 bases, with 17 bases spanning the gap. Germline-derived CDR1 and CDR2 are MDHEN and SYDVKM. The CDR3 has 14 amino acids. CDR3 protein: CASSSGGATGEQYF. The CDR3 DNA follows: TGTGCCAGCAGTTCCGGAGGGGCTACTGGAGAGCAGTACTTC.

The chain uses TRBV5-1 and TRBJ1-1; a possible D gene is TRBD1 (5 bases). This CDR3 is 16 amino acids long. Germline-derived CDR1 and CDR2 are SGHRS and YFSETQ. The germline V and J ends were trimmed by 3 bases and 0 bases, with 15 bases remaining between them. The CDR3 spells CASSWGVDSMNTEAFF. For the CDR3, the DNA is TGCGCCAGCAGCTGGGGGGTCGACAGCATGAACACTGAAGCTTTCTTT. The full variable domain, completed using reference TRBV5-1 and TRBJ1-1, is KAGVTQTPRYLIKTRGQQVTLSCSPISGHRSVSWYQQTPGQGLQFLFEYFSETQRNKGNFPGRFSGRQFSNSRSEMNVSTLELGDSALYLCASSWGVDSMNTEAFFGQGTRLTVV.

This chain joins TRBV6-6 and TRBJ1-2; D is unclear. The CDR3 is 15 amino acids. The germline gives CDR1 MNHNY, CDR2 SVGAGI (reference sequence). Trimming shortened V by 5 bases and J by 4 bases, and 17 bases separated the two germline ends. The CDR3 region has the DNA TGTGCCAGCAGTCCCCCAGGCCGCTCTGGCTATGGCTACACCTTC. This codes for CASSPPGRSGYGYTF.

The CDR3 nucleotides read TGTGCCAGCAGCTTAGTCACAGCTAACACCGGGGAGCTGTTTTTT. It specifies CASSLVTANTGELFF. V gene TRBV7-2 combines with J gene TRBJ2-2; D is unresolved. Germline assignment: CDR1 SGHTA and CDR2 FQGNSA. Trimming removed 1 base at V and 2 bases at J, with 8 bases between. The CDR3 is 15 amino acids.

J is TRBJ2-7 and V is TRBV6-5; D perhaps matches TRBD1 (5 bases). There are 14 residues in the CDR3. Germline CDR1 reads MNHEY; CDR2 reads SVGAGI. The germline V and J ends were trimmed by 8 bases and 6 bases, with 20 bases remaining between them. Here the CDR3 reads CASGRGQTPGEQYF. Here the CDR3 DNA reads TGTGCCAGCGGAAGGGGCCAAACCCCCGGCGAGCAGTACTTC.

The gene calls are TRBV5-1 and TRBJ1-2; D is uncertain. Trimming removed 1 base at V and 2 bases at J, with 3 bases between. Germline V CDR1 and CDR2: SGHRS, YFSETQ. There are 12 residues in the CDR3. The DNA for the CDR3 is TGCGCCAGCAGCTTGCTAAACTATGGCTACACCTTC. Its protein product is CASSLLNYGYTF.

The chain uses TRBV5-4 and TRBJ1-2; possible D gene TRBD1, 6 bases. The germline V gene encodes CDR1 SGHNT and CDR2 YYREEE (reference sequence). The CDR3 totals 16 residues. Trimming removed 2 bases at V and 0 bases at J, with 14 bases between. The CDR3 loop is CASSFSQGRANYGYTF. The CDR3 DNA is TGTGCCAGCAGCTTTTCCCAGGGGAGGGCTAACTATGGCTACACCTTC.

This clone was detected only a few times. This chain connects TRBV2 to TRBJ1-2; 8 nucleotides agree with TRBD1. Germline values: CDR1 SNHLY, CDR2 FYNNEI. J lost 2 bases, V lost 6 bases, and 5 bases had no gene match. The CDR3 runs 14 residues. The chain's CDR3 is CASSEQGGNYGYTF. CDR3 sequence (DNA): TGTGCCAGCAGCGAACAGGGGGGAAACTATGGCTACACCTTC.

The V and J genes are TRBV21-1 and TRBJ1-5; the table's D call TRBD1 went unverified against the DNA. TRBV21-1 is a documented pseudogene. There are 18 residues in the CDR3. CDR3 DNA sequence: TGTGCCAGCAGCAAAGTCGGGGACAGGGGCTATAGCAATCAGCCCCAGCATTTT. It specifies CASSKVGDRGYSNQPQHF.

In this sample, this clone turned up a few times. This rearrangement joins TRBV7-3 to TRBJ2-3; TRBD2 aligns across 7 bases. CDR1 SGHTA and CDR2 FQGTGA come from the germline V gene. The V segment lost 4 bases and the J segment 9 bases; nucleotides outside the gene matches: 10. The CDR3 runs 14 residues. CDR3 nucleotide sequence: TGTGCCAGCAGCTCCGGACTAGGAGGGGACACGCAGTATTTT. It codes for CASSSGLGGDTQYF.

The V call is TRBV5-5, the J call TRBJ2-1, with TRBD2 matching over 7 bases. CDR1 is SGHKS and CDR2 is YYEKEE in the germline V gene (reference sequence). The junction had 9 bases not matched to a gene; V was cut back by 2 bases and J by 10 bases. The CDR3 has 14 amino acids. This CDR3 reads CASSFTGTTREQFF. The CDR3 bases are TGTGCCAGCAGCTTCACCGGGACTACTCGGGAGCAGTTCTTC.

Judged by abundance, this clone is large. CDR3 residues: CSAVTGNTEAFF. The CDR3 DNA reads as TGCAGCGCTGTGACGGGGAACACTGAAGCTTTCTTT. The chain carries TRBV29-1 and TRBJ1-1, with D unclear. The CDR3 covers 12 residues. Germline V gene data show CDR1 as SQVTM and CDR2 as ANQGSEA. Trimming removed 7 bases at V and 1 base at J, with 10 bases between. The full variable domain, its missing parts supplied by reference TRBV29-1 and TRBJ1-1, is SAVISQKPSRDICQRGTSLTIQCQVDSQVTMMFWYRQQPGQSLTLIATANQGSEATYESGFVIDKFPISRPNLTFSTLTVSNMSPEDSSIYLCSAVTGNTEAFFGQGTRLTVV.

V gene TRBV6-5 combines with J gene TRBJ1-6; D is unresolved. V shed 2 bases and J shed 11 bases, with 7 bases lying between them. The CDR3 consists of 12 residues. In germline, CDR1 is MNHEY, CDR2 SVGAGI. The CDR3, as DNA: TGTGCCAGCAGTTACCTTCAGACACCCCTCCACTTT. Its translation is CASSYLQTPLHF.

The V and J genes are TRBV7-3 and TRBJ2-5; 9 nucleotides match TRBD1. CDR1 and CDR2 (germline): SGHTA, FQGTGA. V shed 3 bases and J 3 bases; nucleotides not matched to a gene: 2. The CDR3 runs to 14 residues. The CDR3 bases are TGTGCCAGCAGCTTTACAGGGGGCGAAGAGACCCAGTACTTC. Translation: CASSFTGGEETQYF.

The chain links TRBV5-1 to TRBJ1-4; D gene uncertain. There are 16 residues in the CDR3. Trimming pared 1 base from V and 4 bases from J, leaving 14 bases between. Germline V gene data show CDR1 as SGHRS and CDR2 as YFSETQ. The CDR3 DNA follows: TGCGCCAGCAGCTTGAAAACCGGGAACCTTAATGAAAAACTGTTTTTT. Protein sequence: CASSLKTGNLNEKLFF.

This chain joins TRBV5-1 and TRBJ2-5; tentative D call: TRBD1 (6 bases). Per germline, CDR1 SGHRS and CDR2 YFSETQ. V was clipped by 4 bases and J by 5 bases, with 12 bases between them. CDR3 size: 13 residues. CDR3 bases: TGCGCCAGCAGCCCTCAGGGGCCGGAGACCCAGTACTTC. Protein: CASSPQGPETQYF.

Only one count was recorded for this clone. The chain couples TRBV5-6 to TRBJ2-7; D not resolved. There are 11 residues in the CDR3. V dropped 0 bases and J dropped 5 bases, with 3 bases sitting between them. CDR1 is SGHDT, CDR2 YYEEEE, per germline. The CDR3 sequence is CASSLDNEQYF. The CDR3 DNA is TGTGCCAGCAGCTTGGATAACGAGCAGTACTTC.

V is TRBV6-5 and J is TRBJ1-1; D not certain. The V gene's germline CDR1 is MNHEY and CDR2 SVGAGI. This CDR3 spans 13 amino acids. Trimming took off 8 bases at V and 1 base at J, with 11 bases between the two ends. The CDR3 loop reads CASFPTQNTEAFF. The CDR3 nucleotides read TGTGCCAGCTTTCCAACACAGAACACTGAAGCTTTCTTT.

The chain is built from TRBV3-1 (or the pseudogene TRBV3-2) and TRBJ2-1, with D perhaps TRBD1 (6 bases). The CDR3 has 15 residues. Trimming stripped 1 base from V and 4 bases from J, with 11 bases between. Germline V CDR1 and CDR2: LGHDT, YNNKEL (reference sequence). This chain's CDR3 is CASSQVQGWYNEQFF. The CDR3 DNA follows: TGTGCCAGCAGCCAAGTTCAGGGGTGGTACAATGAGCAGTTCTTC.

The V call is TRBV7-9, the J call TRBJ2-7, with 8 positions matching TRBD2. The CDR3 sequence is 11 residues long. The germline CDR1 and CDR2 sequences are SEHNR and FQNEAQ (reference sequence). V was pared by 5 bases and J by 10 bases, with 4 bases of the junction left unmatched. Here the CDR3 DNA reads TGTGCCAGCAGCCGGGAGGGCGAACAGTACTTC. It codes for CASSREGEQYF.

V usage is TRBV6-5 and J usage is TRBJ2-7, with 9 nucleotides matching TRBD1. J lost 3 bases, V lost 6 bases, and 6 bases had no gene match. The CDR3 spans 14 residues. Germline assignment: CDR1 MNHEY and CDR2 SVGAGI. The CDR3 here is CASSSGTGFYEQYF. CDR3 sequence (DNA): TGTGCCAGCAGCTCCGGGACAGGGTTCTACGAGCAGTACTTC.

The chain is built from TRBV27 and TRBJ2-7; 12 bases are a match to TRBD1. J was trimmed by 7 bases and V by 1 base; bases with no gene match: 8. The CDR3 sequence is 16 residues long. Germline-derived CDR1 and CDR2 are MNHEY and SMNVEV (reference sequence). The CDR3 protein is CASSLWGTGGFGEQYF. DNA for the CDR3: TGTGCCAGCAGTTTATGGGGGACAGGGGGCTTTGGGGAGCAGTACTTC.

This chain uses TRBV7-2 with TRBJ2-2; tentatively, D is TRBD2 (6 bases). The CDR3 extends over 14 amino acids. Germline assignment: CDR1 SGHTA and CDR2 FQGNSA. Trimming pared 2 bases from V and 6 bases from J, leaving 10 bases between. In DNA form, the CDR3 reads TGTGCCAGCAGCTTATACGGGAGTGCCGGGGAGCTGTTTTTT. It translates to CASSLYGSAGELFF.

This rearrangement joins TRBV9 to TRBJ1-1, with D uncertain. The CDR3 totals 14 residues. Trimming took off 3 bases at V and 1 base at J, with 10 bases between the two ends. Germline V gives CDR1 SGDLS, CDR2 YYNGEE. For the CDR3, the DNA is TGTGCCAGCAGCGCACAATACCGGAACACTGAAGCTTTCTTT. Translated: CASSAQYRNTEAFF.